The sequence of this T cell receptor (beta chain) was determined in a study of shared clonotypes between healthy human individuals. As concerns this clone: Its matching antigen is unknown.

The assay was immunoSEQ multiplex PCR, and TCRdb's table has in-frame clones only and misses some. The data hold about 1.1 million clones, with roughly 77% observed a single time. Findings and caveats of the study: Unshared clonotypes carried lower generation probabilities than those common to all four donors.

The CDR3 sequence is 14 residues long. The V segment lost 2 bases and the J segment 7 bases; nucleotides outside the gene matches: 11. The V gene's germline CDR1 is SQVTM and CDR2 ANQGSEA. The V gene is TRBV29-1, the J gene TRBJ2-7; 7 bases fit TRBD2. Material for sequencing was memory CD4+ T cells from PBMCs. Documented subset: CD45RA-negative fraction. This TCR was sampled from a young man in good health. Some clones in this sample may be carry-over from other donors' samples. CDR3 region: CSVERLAVPGEQYF. The CDR3 nucleotides read TGCAGCGTTGAAAGGCTAGCGGTTCCTGGGGAGCAGTACTTC.